This T cell receptor beta chain was captured by sequencing in a study of blood T cell repertoires in COVID-19. The wider study: From the United States, Italy and Spain came samples of acute and convalescent COVID-19. Sample material is recorded as cDNA or gDNA derived from T cells, B-cell-depleted T cells, or PBMCs.

TCRdb's table, derived via immunoSEQ multiplex PCR, lists solely in-frame clones and lacks some. The sample includes approximately 200,000 clones, approximately 78% of them seen just once. CDR1 is SGHTA and CDR2 is FQGNSA in the germline V gene. There are 15 residues in the CDR3. Trimming removed 5 bases from V and 4 bases from J; junction bases left unmatched: 9. V usage is TRBV7-2 and J usage is TRBJ1-1; 8 bases agree with TRBD1. This receptor was taken from a woman aged 80 or older with acute or convalescent COVID-19. The sample comprised peripheral blood. Here the CDR3 reads CASSRNRGEGTEAFF. The CDR3 DNA is TGTGCCAGCAGCCGCAACAGGGGGGAGGGCACTGAAGCTTTCTTT.